The 10 T cell receptor beta chains reported below all come from one sample, sequenced in a study of T cell repertoires in cytomegalovirus infection. MiXCR, run by TCRdb on the reads, gives a single entry per CDR3 protein. This sample has about 740,000 distinct CDR3 sequences; around a third occur once, and the top ten carry 15% to 20%. No antigen has been assigned to these receptors. Material: cultured PBMCs, obtained from culture after CMV antigen stimulation. These TCRs come from a human donor in good health (CMV status not recorded). Some clones in this sample may be carry-over from other donors' samples.

In its sample, this clonotype was seen a few times. The chain combines TRBV12-3 or TRBV12-4 with TRBJ2-7, with D uncertain. This CDR3 is 10 amino acids long. Trimming removed 9 bases from V and 12 bases from J, with 15 bases in between. The CDR3, as DNA: TGTGCCAGAGAGTGGGTTGCTAGGTACTTC. Residues: CAREWVARYF.

This clonotype came up a few times. The chain uses TRBV3-1 and TRBJ1-2; D gene uncertain. The V gene lost 4 bases and the J gene lost 4 bases, with 10 bases spanning the gap. The CDR3 is 13 amino acids. Germline values: CDR1 LGHDT, CDR2 YNNKEL (reference sequence). CDR3 region: CASSPPALYGYTF. The DNA of the CDR3 is TGTGCCAGCAGCCCACCCGCGCTCTATGGCTACACCTTC.

This clonotype has at least ten counts. The chain recombines TRBV7-2 with TRBJ2-3; 14 bases are a match to TRBD2. Germline V gene lookup returns CDR1 SGHTA and CDR2 FQGNSA. This CDR3 contains 20 residues. The V and J ends lost 5 bases and 0 bases, in that order; junction bases with no gene match: 13. The CDR3 is CASSHPSPGTSGSSTDTQYF. In nucleotides, the CDR3 is TGTGCCAGCAGCCATCCAAGTCCCGGGACTAGCGGGAGTAGCACAGATACGCAGTATTTT. Together with reference TRBV7-2 and TRBJ2-3, the CDR3 gives the full variable domain: GAGVSQSPSNKVTEKGKDVELRCDPISGHTALYWYRQSLGQGLEFLIYFQGNSAPDKSGLPSDRFSAERTGGSVSTLTIQRTQQEDSAVYLCASSHPSPGTSGSSTDTQYFGPGTRLTVL.

This chain uses TRBV12-3 or TRBV12-4 with TRBJ1-5; unclear D gene. The CDR3 runs to 13 residues. Trimming shortened V by 2 bases and J by 7 bases, and 9 bases separated the two germline ends. CDR3 DNA sequence: TGTGCCAGCAGTTTACAATTCGGCCAGCCCCAGCATTTT. As protein: CASSLQFGQPQHF.

The CDR3 loop reads CSARERTSSGNEQFF. CDR3 DNA sequence: TGCAGTGCTAGGGAGAGGACTAGTAGTGGCAATGAGCAGTTCTTC. The chain joins TRBV20-1 to TRBJ2-1; 7 bases are shared with TRBD2. CDR3 length: 15 amino acids. The J segment lost 6 bases and the V segment lost 3 bases, leaving 11 bases of the junction unmatched. The germline V gene has CDR1 DFQATT and CDR2 SNEGSKA (reference sequence).

This sequence joins TRBV19 and TRBJ1-2, with 9 bases matching TRBD1. V lost 5 bases and J lost 4; bases outside the gene matches: 14. Looked up from germline, CDR1 is LNHDA and CDR2 is SQIVND (reference sequence). CDR3 length: 17 amino acids. CDR3 coding DNA: TGTGCCAGTAGTGAACTCCCGGGACAGGGAAATCTCTATGGCTACACCTTC. Encoded protein: CASSELPGQGNLYGYTF.

The genes are TRBV6-2 or TRBV6-3 and TRBJ1-1; D perhaps matches TRBD1 (5 bases). Trimming stripped 0 bases from V and 0 bases from J, with 8 bases between. CDR1 MNHEY and CDR2 SVGEGT come from the germline V gene. The CDR3 extends over 15 amino acids. This CDR3 is CASSYSGGMNTEAFF. The CDR3 nucleotides read TGTGCCAGCAGTTACTCCGGGGGGATGAACACTGAAGCTTTCTTT.

This clonotype appeared a single time. V is TRBV12-3 or TRBV12-4 and J is TRBJ2-3; D uncertain. Trimming took 6 bases from V and 9 from J, leaving 10 bases between them. The CDR3 runs to 11 residues. CDR3 amino acids: CASSPLATQYF. In DNA form, the CDR3 reads TGTGCCAGCAGCCCGCTGGCCACGCAGTATTTT.

This rearrangement joins TRBV12-3 or TRBV12-4 to TRBJ2-3, with 7 positions matching TRBD1. Trimming cost V 8 bases and J 0 bases; bases outside gene matches: 11. CDR3 size: 16 residues. This CDR3 is CASGHNRGPSTDTQYF. CDR3 DNA sequence: TGTGCCAGCGGACACAACAGGGGCCCCAGCACAGATACGCAGTATTTT.

The gene calls are TRBV6-5 and TRBJ2-2, with 10 positions matching TRBD1. The germline CDR1 and CDR2 sequences are MNHEY and SVGAGI. The CDR3 consists of 16 residues. The V and J ends lost 7 bases and 6 bases, in that order; junction bases with no gene match: 11. The CDR3 DNA follows: TGTGCCAGCAAACGACAGGGGGCGGTCGTCGCCGGGGAGCTGTTTTTT. Residues: CASKRQGAVVAGELFF.